These T cell receptor beta chains were read from a single sample in a study of T cell changes during pregnancy in multiple sclerosis. This table comes from immunoSEQ multiplex PCR, and its TCRdb copy is limited to in-frame clones, with some not included. The sample lists under 110,000 clones; about 90% were seen once. The sequenced sample was peripheral blood, obtained in the second trimester of pregnancy. These receptors were obtained from a female donor with multiple sclerosis, enrolled in a pregnancy study. Both conserved end residues are part of each CDR3. A D gene is named only where the DNA matches it firmly. Expanded clones are given a class, and other clones once, few, many or no size at all.

abundance | j_gene | d_gene | v_gene | CDR3nt | CDR3aa
- | TRBJ1-1 | TRBD1 | TRBV5-1 | TGCGCCAGCAGCCCACTAGAGGGGGCGTCTGAAGCTTTCTTT | CASSPLEGASEAFF
- | TRBJ1-5 | - | TRBV6-6 | TGTGCCAGCAGGGGGCACAGTCAGCCCCAGCATTTT | CASRGHSQPQHF
- | TRBJ1-1 | - | TRBV28 | TGTGCCAGCAGTTTCTCTCGGGCGGGAGCTTTCTTT | CASSFSRAGAFF
- | TRBJ1-2 | - | TRBV7-8 | TGTGCCAGCAGCTTAGCCCTACAGGTCCCCTATGGCTACACCTTC | CASSLALQVPYGYTF
- | TRBJ1-2 | - | TRBV7-2 | TGTGCCAGCAGCCCTTCAGCCCGGGAGCCCTATGGCTACACCTTC | CASSPSAREPYGYTF
- | TRBJ1-1 | - | TRBV7-3 | TGTGCCAGCAGCTTAAGTATTAACACTGAAGCTTTCTTT | CASSLSINTEAFF
- | TRBJ1-1 | - | TRBV19 | TGTGCCAGTAGTATCGGACAGCCCCTGAACACTGAAGCTTTCTTT | CASSIGQPLNTEAFF
- | TRBJ2-1 | - | TRBV30 | TGTGCCTGGACTCCATCGGGCTGGGGCGATGAGCAGTTCTTC | CAWTPSGWGDEQFF
- | TRBJ2-5 | TRBD1 | TRBV19 | TGTGCCAGTAGTTCCCAGACAGGGGGCTCGGAGACCCAGTACTTC | CASSSQTGGSETQYF
once | TRBJ2-2 | - | TRBV30 | TGTGCCCAGAGGGGGGCACAGGGGTTGTTTTTT | CAQRGAQGLFF
- | TRBJ2-3 | - | TRBV27 | TGTGCCAGCAGTTTGTATCCGGGAGGCACAGATACGCAGTATTTT | CASSLYPGGTDTQYF